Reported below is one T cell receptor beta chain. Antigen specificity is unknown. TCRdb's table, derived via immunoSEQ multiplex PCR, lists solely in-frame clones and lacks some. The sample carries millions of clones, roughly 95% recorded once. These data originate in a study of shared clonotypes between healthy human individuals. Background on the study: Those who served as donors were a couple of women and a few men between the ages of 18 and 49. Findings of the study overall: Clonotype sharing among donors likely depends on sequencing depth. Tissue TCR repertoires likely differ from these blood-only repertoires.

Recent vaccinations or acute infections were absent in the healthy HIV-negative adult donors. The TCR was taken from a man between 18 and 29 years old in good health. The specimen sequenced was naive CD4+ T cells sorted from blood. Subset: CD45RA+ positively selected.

CDR3 nucleotides: TGTGCCAGCAGTTCGACCGGGACACTCTACACCTTC. Translated, it gives CASSSTGTLYTF. The chain couples TRBV28 to TRBJ1-2; the D gene is possibly TRBD1 (6 bases). The V end lost 4 bases, the J end lost 10 bases, and 13 bases lay between the germline ends. Germline CDR1 MDHEN, CDR2 SYDVKM. CDR3 length: 12 residues.